These 17 T cell receptor beta chains came from one sample sequenced in a study of T-cell memory formation after mild COVID-19. Each CDR3 protein is one row after TCRdb ran MiXCR on the 5' RACE reads. The data contain approximately 560,000 distinct CDR3 sequences, 17% of them seen just once; the ten biggest clones take up 8.1%. The source material was PBMCs or a T cell subset sorted from them (not recorded which). The receptors here all came from an adult woman who had mild COVID-19 (a few samples of this study predate the infection). Cell type and time point are not known.

This clonotype was recorded at least ten times. J is TRBJ2-1 and V is TRBV5-5, with TRBD2 identical over 12 bases. CDR3 size: 13 residues. V lost 5 bases to trimming and J lost 9 bases; unmatched junction nucleotides: 3. In germline, CDR1 is SGHKS, CDR2 YYEKEE (reference sequence). The CDR3 DNA reads TGTGCCAGCAGTCGGACTAGCGGGACTGAGCAGTTCTTC. This codes for CASSRTSGTEQFF.

The rearrangement uses TRBV6-1 and TRBJ1-1; 11 bases are a match to TRBD1. The CDR3 runs 15 residues. Germline V CDR1 and CDR2: MNHNS, SASEGT. V gave up 4 bases and J gave up 2 bases; unmatched junction bases: 3. This chain's CDR3 is CASSAWTGGNTEAFF. Written as DNA, the CDR3 is TGTGCCAGCAGTGCTTGGACAGGGGGCAACACTGAAGCTTTCTTT.

There are a few counts of this clonotype. This sequence joins TRBV14 and TRBJ2-1; D is perhaps TRBD2 (5 bases). Trimming took 3 bases from V and 9 from J, leaving 24 bases between them. Germline V gene lookup returns CDR1 SGHDN and CDR2 FVKESK. The CDR3 is 17 amino acids. CDR3 amino acids: CASSQVWGSELAGEQFF. In DNA form, the CDR3 reads TGTGCCAGCAGCCAGGTGTGGGGTAGCGAGCTGGCGGGTGAGCAGTTCTTC.

This clonotype was detected many times. The chain combines TRBV6-1 with TRBJ2-3; D not certain. The germline CDR1 and CDR2 sequences are MNHNS and SASEGT. Trimming took 3 bases from V and 6 from J, leaving 7 bases between them. CDR3 length: 12 residues. CDR3 in amino acids: CASSDGSDTQYF. CDR3 DNA: TGTGCCAGCAGTGACGGGTCGGATACGCAGTATTTT.

The V and J genes are TRBV7-2 and TRBJ2-5; D is ambiguous. Looked up from germline, CDR1 is SGHTA and CDR2 is FQGNSA. V was shortened by 4 bases and J by 2 bases, with 23 bases between the two germline ends. CDR3 length: 18 residues. CDR3 in DNA: TGTGCCAGCAGCTCCCGATCCTCCGGCTCCCATTTTCAAGAGACCCAGTACTTC. It specifies CASSSRSSGSHFQETQYF.

This clonotype turned up a few times. V gene TRBV9 combines with J gene TRBJ2-7; possible D gene TRBD2, 6 bases. The CDR3 totals 14 residues. Looked up from germline, CDR1 is SGDLS and CDR2 is YYNGEE. V shed 2 bases and J shed 0 bases, with 9 bases lying between them. CDR3 region: CASSVTGDSYEQYF. CDR3 in DNA: TGTGCCAGCAGCGTTACGGGAGACTCCTACGAGCAGTACTTC.

A few counts support this clonotype. This chain links TRBV27 with TRBJ1-1, with 9 bases aligning to TRBD1. J was trimmed by 11 bases and V by 6 bases; bases with no gene match: 13. Germline-derived CDR1 and CDR2 are MNHEY and SMNVEV (reference sequence). This CDR3 has 14 residues. The DNA for the CDR3 is TGTGCCAGCAGACTTACCGGGACAGGGAATCGCGCTTTCTTT. Amino acid sequence: CASRLTGTGNRAFF.

This clonotype was recorded a few times. V is TRBV12-3 or TRBV12-4 and J is TRBJ2-3, with 8 bases lining up with TRBD2. CDR3 size: 14 residues. Germline trimming cut 6 bases from V and 0 bases from J; bases unmatched to any gene: 2. The CDR3 protein is CASRAGASTDTQYF. Here the CDR3 DNA reads TGTGCCAGCAGAGCGGGAGCTAGCACAGATACGCAGTATTTT.

This chain uses TRBV14 with TRBJ1-1; a weak D match, TRBD1 (5 bases). Trimming stripped 4 bases from V and 1 base from J, with 13 bases between. Germline lookup yields CDR1 SGHDN and CDR2 FVKESK. The CDR3 is made up of 15 amino acids. CDR3 bases: TGTGCCAGCAGCCCGACGGGACGTAAGAACACTGAAGCTTTCTTT. It encodes CASSPTGRKNTEAFF.

The CDR3 DNA is TGTGCCAGCTCACCATCTGCCAGGGCACGCACCGGGGAGCTGTTTTTT. Translating gives CASSPSARARTGELFF. The V and J genes are TRBV18 and TRBJ2-2; tentatively, D is TRBD1 (5 bases). The germline V and J ends were trimmed by 2 bases and 4 bases, with 14 bases remaining between them. Looked up from germline, CDR1 is KGHSH and CDR2 is LQKENI. This CDR3 contains 16 residues.

The genes are TRBV12-3 or TRBV12-4 and TRBJ2-1; 13 bases fit TRBD2. V shed 3 bases and J 6 bases; nucleotides not matched to a gene: 5. The CDR3 totals 16 residues. The CDR3 DNA is TGTGCCAGCAGTTTTACTAGCGGGGGGGCGCGCAATGAGCAGTTCTTC. Amino acid sequence: CASSFTSGGARNEQFF.

This clonotype was detected only a few times. The chain has TRBV4-1 and TRBJ1-5, with unresolved D. Germline V CDR1 and CDR2: MGHRA, YSYEKL. Trimming removed 2 bases from V and 9 bases from J, with 23 bases in between. The CDR3 has 17 amino acids. The chain's CDR3 is CASSQTSGAPGWGPQHF. Here the CDR3 DNA reads TGCGCCAGCAGCCAAACCTCGGGAGCTCCGGGGTGGGGGCCCCAGCATTTT.

V and J are TRBV5-1 and TRBJ1-3, with D perhaps matching TRBD1 (6 bases). Trimming cost V 0 bases and J 0 bases, with 16 bases left between them. Germline-derived CDR1 and CDR2 are SGHRS and YFSETQ. The CDR3 runs 18 residues. The CDR3 spells CASSLERFGQISGNTIYF. In DNA form, the CDR3 reads TGCGCCAGCAGCTTGGAGCGTTTCGGACAGATCTCTGGAAACACCATATATTTT.

This clonotype has ten or more counts. The genes are TRBV9 and TRBJ2-7, with D possibly matching TRBD1 (5 bases). Germline V CDR1 and CDR2: SGDLS, YYNGEE. This CDR3 spans 14 amino acids. Trimming left V 0 bases short and J 0 bases short, with 7 bases between. This CDR3 is CASSVGDSSYEQYF. The CDR3 region has the DNA TGTGCCAGCAGCGTAGGTGACAGCTCCTACGAGCAGTACTTC.

This clonotype appeared many times. The rearrangement uses TRBV5-1 and TRBJ2-1; a possible D gene is TRBD2 (6 bases). Looked up from germline, CDR1 is SGHRS and CDR2 is YFSETQ. The CDR3 is made up of 14 amino acids. V dropped 7 bases and J dropped 7 bases, with 18 bases sitting between them. The CDR3 here is CASGSLGAGNEQFF. The CDR3 bases are TGCGCCAGCGGGAGTTTAGGGGCGGGAAATGAGCAGTTCTTC.

This clonotype has just a few counts. The genes are TRBV6-1 and TRBJ1-5, with 7 bases that match TRBD1. J lost 6 bases, V lost 6 bases, and 5 bases had no gene match. This CDR3 is 13 amino acids long. Germline assignment: CDR1 MNHNS and CDR2 SASEGT. The CDR3 bases are TGTGCCAGCAGCGCCCAGGGGGGTCAGCCCCAGCATTTT. This sequence encodes CASSAQGGQPQHF.

This clonotype was recorded many times. The CDR3 coding sequence is TGTGCCAGCAGCTTACGACTAGCGGGGAACTACGAGCAGTACTTC. This sequence encodes CASSLRLAGNYEQYF. The chain joins TRBV4-2 to TRBJ2-7, with 11 bases that match TRBD2. This CDR3 comprises 15 residues. The V gene's germline CDR1 is LGHNA and CDR2 YNFKEQ. V was clipped by 5 bases and J by 3 bases; unmatched bases: 6.